These 25 T cell receptor beta chains share one sample of origin, sequenced in a study of blood T cell repertoires in COVID-19. The method was immunoSEQ multiplex PCR; TCRdb's version includes in-frame clones alone and lacks a portion of them. The table lists some 97,000 clones, 65% to 90% of them singletons. Sequencing was done on a sample of PBMCs or T cells enriched from blood (not recorded which). These receptors originate from a woman in her 50s who had recovered from COVID-19.

This rearrangement joins TRBV11-2 to TRBJ2-2; no clear D gene. The germline V gene has CDR1 SGHAT and CDR2 FQNNGV. Trimming stripped 4 bases from V and 7 bases from J, with 13 bases between. The CDR3 has 14 amino acids. CDR3 in amino acids: CASSYDTTHGELFF. CDR3 DNA sequence: TGTGCCAGCAGCTATGACACCACCCACGGGGAGCTGTTTTTT.

This chain uses TRBV28 with TRBJ1-1, with D perhaps TRBD1 (6 bases). This CDR3 comprises 18 residues. V was trimmed by 3 bases and J by 0 bases, leaving 20 bases between them. Per germline, CDR1 MDHEN and CDR2 SYDVKM. The CDR3 loop reads CASSFEGVRDTMNTEAFF. CDR3 nucleotide sequence: TGTGCCAGCAGTTTTGAGGGTGTTAGGGACACCATGAACACTGAAGCTTTCTTT. Complete variable domain (other parts from reference TRBV28 and TRBJ1-1): DVKVTQSSRYLVKRTGEKVFLECVQDMDHENMFWYRQDPGLGLRLIYFSYDVKMKEKGDIPEGYSVSREKKERFSLILESASTNQTSMYLCASSFEGVRDTMNTEAFFGQGTRLTVV.

The chain recombines TRBV5-1 with TRBJ2-1; 7 nucleotides agree with TRBD1. CDR1 is SGHRS, CDR2 YFSETQ, per germline. CDR3 size: 14 residues. V lost 0 bases and J lost 9; bases outside the gene matches: 6. As DNA, the CDR3 is TGCGCCAGCAGCTTGGAAGGGGGCAGCTTTGAGCAGTTCTTC. Translation gives CASSLEGGSFEQFF.

This clone was observed a single time. The V and J genes are TRBV28 and TRBJ2-7; possible D gene TRBD1, 6 bases. CDR1 and CDR2 (germline): MDHEN, SYDVKM. Deletions cut 6 bases from V and 4 bases from J, with 13 bases between. The CDR3 has 13 amino acids. The CDR3 DNA reads TGTGCCAGCAGCTACAGAGGACAGTACGAGCAGTACTTC. It translates to CASSYRGQYEQYF.

This chain uses TRBV28 with TRBJ1-3; unclear D gene. V lost 7 bases to trimming and J lost 0 bases, with 13 bases between them. From germline, CDR1 is MDHEN and CDR2 SYDVKM. CDR3 length: 15 residues. CDR3 DNA: TGTGCCAGCACCCCGGACGGGAACTCTGGAAACACCATATATTTT. It encodes CASTPDGNSGNTIYF.

This clone came up a few times. This rearrangement joins TRBV19 to TRBJ2-1; 11 bases fit TRBD2. This CDR3 region has 20 residues. In germline, CDR1 is LNHDA, CDR2 SQIVND (reference sequence). After removal of 4 bases from V and 0 bases from J, the junction contained 14 bases not matched to a gene. In nucleotides, the CDR3 is TGTGCCAGTAGTAGCAGGACTAGCGGGCGAGTTGGGTACTCCTACAATGAGCAGTTCTTC. Its protein product is CASSSRTSGRVGYSYNEQFF.

The CDR3 loop is CASSLGVREQFF. For the CDR3, the DNA is TGCGCCAGCAGCTTGGGAGTCCGTGAGCAGTTCTTC. J is TRBJ2-1 and V is TRBV5-1; D is unclear. CDR1 is SGHRS and CDR2 is YFSETQ in the germline V gene. This CDR3 is built from 12 residues. Trimming stripped 0 bases from V and 9 bases from J, with 7 bases between. Full variable domain (missing parts from reference TRBV5-1 and TRBJ2-1): KAGVTQTPRYLIKTRGQQVTLSCSPISGHRSVSWYQQTPGQGLQFLFEYFSETQRNKGNFPGRFSGRQFSNSRSEMNVSTLELGDSALYLCASSLGVREQFFGPGTRLTVL.

In nucleotides, the CDR3 is TGTGCCAGCAGCTCCCAACTGGGCCGGCAGACCCAGTACTTC. This gives the protein CASSSQLGRQTQYF. The chain employs TRBV7-2 and TRBJ2-5, with D unresolved. Germline V gene lookup returns CDR1 SGHTA and CDR2 FQGNSA. This CDR3 contains 14 residues. Trimming stripped 4 bases from V and 6 bases from J, with 15 bases between.

The chain links TRBV2 to TRBJ2-2; 9 bases agree with TRBD1. Germline CDR1 and CDR2: SNHLY and FYNNEI. The CDR3 loop spans 13 amino acids. J was trimmed by 6 bases and V by 7 bases; bases with no gene match: 3. In DNA form, the CDR3 reads TGTGCCAGCACCAGGACAGGGGCCGGGGAGCTGTTTTTT. Translated: CASTRTGAGELFF.

This clone has just a few counts. V gene TRBV2 combines with J gene TRBJ1-3, with D possibly matching TRBD1 (6 bases). Germline values: CDR1 SNHLY, CDR2 FYNNEI. The length of the CDR3 is 16 residues. Trimming removed 4 bases at V and 0 bases at J, with 13 bases between. CDR3 sequence reads: CASSAGGRVSGNTIYF. Written as DNA, the CDR3 is TGTGCCAGCAGTGCGGGGGGCAGGGTCTCTGGAAACACCATATATTTT.

This chain links TRBV7-3 with TRBJ2-1; TRBD1 matches 7 bases. The germline CDR1 and CDR2 sequences are SGHTA and FQGTGA. This CDR3 spans 13 amino acids. Trimming at V came to 6 bases and at J to 9 bases, leaving 8 bases not matched to a gene. CDR3 sequence (DNA): TGTGCCAGCAGGCCTTCGTCAGGGGGTGAGCAGTTCTTC. Translation gives CASRPSSGGEQFF.

The chain joins TRBV11-3 to TRBJ2-2; TRBD2 aligns across 8 bases. The germline V gene encodes CDR1 SGHNT and CDR2 YENEEA. V was clipped by 4 bases and J by 3 bases; unmatched bases: 4. The CDR3 runs to 15 residues. The CDR3, as DNA: TGTGCCAGCAGCTCCGGGGGGGGAGACACCGGGGAGCTGTTTTTT. Its translation is CASSSGGGDTGELFF.

The rearrangement joins TRBV19 to TRBJ2-3; 11 bases match TRBD2. This CDR3 spans 18 amino acids. In germline, CDR1 is LNHDA, CDR2 SQIVND (reference sequence). The J segment lost 1 base and the V segment lost 3 bases, leaving 9 bases of the junction unmatched. The DNA for the CDR3 is TGTGCCAGTAGTATCTGGAGTGTACTAGCGGGGGGCACAGATACGCAGTATTTT. This codes for CASSIWSVLAGGTDTQYF.

V is TRBV3-1 (or the pseudogene TRBV3-2) and J is TRBJ1-2; 10 bases align to TRBD1. The CDR3 runs 17 residues. Losses at the gene ends were 3 bases for V and 5 bases for J; bases not matched to a gene: 12. CDR1 is LGHDT and CDR2 is YNNKEL in the germline V gene (reference sequence). The CDR3 DNA is TGTGCCAGCAGCCATATTGGGACAGGGGAATCGACTTATGGCTACACCTTC. It encodes CASSHIGTGESTYGYTF.

This rearrangement joins TRBV6-5 to TRBJ2-7; TRBD1 might be the D (6 bases). Germline assignment: CDR1 MNHEY and CDR2 SVGAGI. V dropped 6 bases and J dropped 2 bases, with 14 bases sitting between them. The CDR3 spans 14 residues. CDR3 sequence (DNA): TGTGCCAGCAGGGCCAGGGACACCCCCTACGAGCAGTACTTC. It encodes CASRARDTPYEQYF.

V usage is TRBV25-1 and J usage is TRBJ1-2; D remains unclear. The CDR3 is 13 amino acids. Germline CDR1 is MGHDK and CDR2 is SYGVNS. Trimming left V 3 bases short and J 1 base short, with 6 bases between. CDR3 sequence: CASSEGVNYGYTF. DNA of the CDR3: TGTGCCAGCAGTGAGGGCGTTAACTATGGCTACACCTTC.

The chain is built from TRBV7-6 and TRBJ2-3, with 12 bases matching TRBD2. Germline-derived CDR1 and CDR2 are SGHVS and FNYEAQ. This CDR3 is 16 amino acids long. V shed 5 bases, J shed 2 bases, and the junction held 5 bases outside the gene matches. CDR3 amino acids: CASSPGLAGTTDTQYF. CDR3 bases: TGTGCCAGCAGCCCAGGACTAGCGGGAACCACAGATACGCAGTATTTT.

The J gene is TRBJ2-1, the V gene TRBV27; weak D call: TRBD1 (5 bases). Germline CDR1 and CDR2: MNHEY and SMNVEV (reference sequence). This CDR3 has 13 residues. Trimming took 4 bases from V and 2 from J, leaving 6 bases between them. In nucleotides, the CDR3 is TGTGCCAGCAGTTCGGACACCTACAATGAGCAGTTCTTC. This translates into CASSSDTYNEQFF.

The chain employs TRBV28 and TRBJ1-2; D possibly corresponds to TRBD1 (5 bases). The CDR3 is made up of 16 amino acids. Germline-derived CDR1 and CDR2 are MDHEN and SYDVKM. V lost 8 bases and J 4 bases, leaving 23 bases between the germline ends. CDR3 DNA: TGTGCCAGCTCCAAGGGAGGGGCGGGTTCCGTCTATGGCTACACCTTC. Translation gives CASSKGGAGSVYGYTF.

This chain uses TRBV5-6 with TRBJ2-7, with D possibly TRBD2 on 5 matching bases. Trimming stripped 8 bases from V and 9 bases from J, with 9 bases between. CDR1 and CDR2 (germline): SGHDT, YYEEEE. There are 9 residues in the CDR3. CDR3 sequence (DNA): TGTGCCAGGACGGGGTGGCAGTACTTC. Encoded protein: CARTGWQYF. The entire variable domain, with the rest obtained from reference TRBV5-6 and TRBJ2-7, is as follows: DAGVTQSPTHLIKTRGQQVTLRCSPKSGHDTVSWYQQALGQGPQFIFQYYEEEERQRGNFPDRFSGHQFPNYSSELNVNALLLGDSALYLCARTGWQYFGPGTRLTVT.

This clone appeared a single time. The chain uses TRBV11-2 and TRBJ1-6; TRBD1 aligns across 10 bases. The junction had 7 bases not matched to a gene; V was cut back by 5 bases and J by 9 bases. Germline assignment: CDR1 SGHAT and CDR2 FQNNGV. This CDR3 is 15 amino acids long. This CDR3 reads CASSAGQGRISPLHF. The CDR3 coding sequence is TGTGCCAGCAGCGCGGGACAGGGGAGGATTTCACCCCTCCACTTT. Looking up the rest from reference TRBV11-2 and TRBJ1-6 gives the full variable domain: EAGVAQSPRYKIIEKRQSVAFWCNPISGHATLYWYQQILGQGPKLLIQFQNNGVVDDSQLPKDRFSAERLKGVDSTLKIQPAKLEDSAVYLCASSAGQGRISPLHFGNGTRLTVT.

This clone was detected once. The chain carries TRBV18 and TRBJ1-1; maybe TRBD1 (5 bases). The CDR3 extends over 15 amino acids. Germline CDR1 is KGHSH and CDR2 is LQKENI. The V and J ends lost 2 bases and 2 bases respectively, with 12 bases between them. The CDR3 DNA reads as TGTGCCAGCTCACCAAGCCACGGGGGAAACACTGAAGCTTTCTTT. It is translated as CASSPSHGGNTEAFF.

This rearrangement joins TRBV12-3 or TRBV12-4 to TRBJ2-7; D uncertain. The CDR3 has 13 amino acids. Trimming took off 1 base at V and 2 bases at J, with 6 bases between the two ends. CDR3 bases: TGTGCCAGCAGTTTAGGACTCCCCTACGAGCAGTACTTC. Translation gives CASSLGLPYEQYF.

The rearrangement uses TRBV11-3 and TRBJ2-5; tentatively, D is TRBD2 (5 bases). CDR1 and CDR2 (germline): SGHNT, YENEEA. V lost 4 bases and J 5 bases, leaving 11 bases between the germline ends. CDR3 length equals 13 residues. The CDR3 region is CASSSRVGETQYF. The CDR3 DNA sequence: TGTGCCAGCAGCTCGAGGGTGGGGGAGACCCAGTACTTC.

The rearrangement uses TRBV10-3 and TRBJ1-2; 11 bases fit TRBD1. The CDR3 is made up of 16 amino acids. Trimming removed 0 bases from V and 4 bases from J; junction bases left unmatched: 4. The V gene's germline CDR1 is ENHRY and CDR2 SYGVKD. The CDR3 nucleotides are TGTGCCATCAGTGAGTCGAGGACAGGGGGCACCTATGGCTACACCTTC. The encoded protein is CAISESRTGGTYGYTF.